One and the same sample provided the 3 T cell receptor beta chains below, sequenced in a study of T cell changes during pregnancy in multiple sclerosis. The method was immunoSEQ multiplex PCR; TCRdb's version includes in-frame clones alone and lacks a portion of them. The sample consists of some 85,000 clones, approximately 92% of them appearing once. This sample comprised peripheral blood, obtained in the second trimester of pregnancy. These receptors were collected from a female donor in good health, enrolled as a control in a pregnancy study.

This sequence joins TRBV9 and TRBJ2-1; TRBD2 agrees at 13 bases. V was clipped by 5 bases and J by 1 base; unmatched bases: 15. The CDR3 contains 20 residues. CDR1 and CDR2 from the germline V gene are SGDLS and YYNGEE. DNA of the CDR3: TGTGCCAGCAGTGCTACAAGACCGGGACTAGCGGGGACTTCCTACAATGAGCAGTTCTTC. Protein sequence: CASSATRPGLAGTSYNEQFF.

The V and J genes are TRBV19 and TRBJ1-6; no clear D. The CDR3 has 14 residues. In germline, CDR1 is LNHDA, CDR2 SQIVND (reference sequence). Deletions cut 4 bases from V and 14 bases from J, with 18 bases between. The CDR3: CASSTGQKGRALHF. CDR3 DNA: TGTGCCAGTAGTACTGGGCAGAAAGGGAGAGCCCTCCACTTT.

This chain links TRBV4-1 with TRBJ1-5; weak D call: TRBD1 (5 bases). V was trimmed by 5 bases and J by 6 bases, leaving 11 bases between them. This CDR3 region has 13 residues. CDR1 is MGHRA, CDR2 YSYEKL, per germline. The DNA for the CDR3 is TGCGCCAGCAGCGGGGCGAATACTCAGCCCCAGCATTTT. Encoded protein: CASSGANTQPQHF.